This passage covers 25 T cell receptor beta chains from one sample sequenced in a study of T cell changes during pregnancy in multiple sclerosis. The assay was immunoSEQ multiplex PCR, and TCRdb's table has in-frame clones only and misses some. The sample lists some 30,000 clones; about nine tenths were seen once. The sequencing here drew on CD8+ T cells from peripheral blood mononuclear cells, taken in the second trimester of pregnancy. The receptors shown here come from a female donor in good health, enrolled as a control in a pregnancy study.

V is TRBV27 and J is TRBJ2-5, with 8 bases aligning to TRBD1. Germline lookup yields CDR1 MNHEY and CDR2 SMNVEV (reference sequence). This CDR3 spans 15 amino acids. The V and J ends lost 5 bases and 4 bases, in that order; junction bases with no gene match: 9. DNA of the CDR3: TGTGCCAGCAGTAACCCCTGGACAGGGTCAGAGACCCAGTACTTC. It yields the protein CASSNPWTGSETQYF.

The V and J genes are TRBV9 and TRBJ2-2; the D is unclear. The CDR3 spans 14 residues. The germline V gene encodes CDR1 SGDLS and CDR2 YYNGEE. V gave up 3 bases and J gave up 2 bases, with 8 bases separating them. The CDR3 is CASSAATNTGELFF. CDR3 in DNA: TGTGCCAGCAGCGCCGCGACTAACACCGGGGAGCTGTTTTTT.

The rearrangement joins TRBV9 to TRBJ2-1, with 13 bases identical to TRBD2. J was trimmed by 8 bases and V by 2 bases; bases with no gene match: 7. Looked up from germline, CDR1 is SGDLS and CDR2 is YYNGEE. There are 16 residues in the CDR3. The CDR3 protein is CASSVGTSGNPDEQFF. The CDR3 nucleotides are TGTGCCAGCAGCGTGGGGACTAGCGGGAATCCGGATGAGCAGTTCTTC. The full variable domain, rest sourced from reference TRBV9 and TRBJ2-1, is DSGVTQTPKHLITATGQRVTLRCSPRSGDLSVYWYQQSLDQGLQFLIQYYNGEERAKGNILERFSAQQFPDLHSELNLSSLELGDSALYFCASSVGTSGNPDEQFFGPGTRLTVL.

The chain has TRBV7-3 and TRBJ2-7; TRBD2 agrees at 13 bases. The V segment lost 5 bases and the J segment 2 bases; nucleotides outside the gene matches: 3. The germline V gene encodes CDR1 SGHTA and CDR2 FQGTGA. The CDR3 loop spans 15 amino acids. For the CDR3, the DNA is TGTGCCAGCAGCCCGGGACTAGCGGGAACCTACGAGCAGTACTTC. Its protein product is CASSPGLAGTYEQYF.

This sequence joins TRBV4-1 and TRBJ1-5; D perhaps matches TRBD1 (5 bases). Germline CDR1 reads MGHRA; CDR2 reads YSYEKL. The CDR3 contains 14 residues. Trimming stripped 4 bases from V and 4 bases from J, with 11 bases between. CDR3 sequence reads: CASSPRRGNQPQHF. The DNA for the CDR3 is TGCGCCAGCAGCCCAAGGAGGGGTAATCAGCCCCAGCATTTT.

This clone came up once. The chain joins TRBV7-9 to TRBJ1-2; D is unclear. Trimming took off 5 bases at V and 0 bases at J, with 7 bases between the two ends. The CDR3 has 13 amino acids. Per germline, CDR1 SEHNR and CDR2 FQNEAQ (reference sequence). CDR3: CASSQHTNYGYTF. DNA for the CDR3: TGTGCCAGCAGCCAACATACTAACTATGGCTACACCTTC.

V usage is TRBV12-5 and J usage is TRBJ1-4; no definite D call. V was shortened by 6 bases and J by 8 bases, with 16 bases between the two germline ends. Looked up from germline, CDR1 is LGHNT and CDR2 is FRNRAP. This CDR3 has 14 amino acids. Here the CDR3 reads CASGRGLYKEKLFF. The DNA of the CDR3 is TGTGCTAGTGGCCGCGGGCTTTACAAGGAAAAACTGTTTTTT.

The chain uses TRBV4-1 and TRBJ1-1; the D gene is possibly TRBD1 (5 bases). V lost 3 bases and J lost 4, with 21 bases in between. Germline values: CDR1 MGHRA, CDR2 YSYEKL. This CDR3 contains 17 residues. The DNA of the CDR3 is TGCGCCAGCAGCCAGTTTATAAGGGGTGCCCGTGGCACTGAAGCTTTCTTT. It is translated as CASSQFIRGARGTEAFF.

The chain recombines TRBV29-1 with TRBJ1-2, with D unresolved. Trimming shortened V by 0 bases and J by 6 bases, and 5 bases separated the two germline ends. CDR3 length: 11 residues. Looked up from germline, CDR1 is SQVTM and CDR2 is ANQGSEA. CDR3 nucleotides: TGCAGCGTTGAAGAGGGAGATGGCTACACCTTC. Its translation is CSVEEGDGYTF.

This chain connects TRBV4-3 to TRBJ1-1; a possible D gene is TRBD1 (5 bases). V shed 0 bases and J shed 7 bases, with 24 bases lying between them. Germline values: CDR1 LGHNA, CDR2 YSLEER. CDR3 size: 18 residues. In DNA form, the CDR3 reads TGCGCCAGCAGCCAAGAGGTGTTTGGAAACAGGCCGAATCTTGAAGCTTTCTTT. Its translation is CASSQEVFGNRPNLEAFF.

The V call is TRBV18, the J call TRBJ1-4; 7 bases are a match to TRBD1. The CDR3 is 19 residues long. The J segment lost 2 bases and the V segment lost 0 bases, leaving 12 bases of the junction unmatched. Germline V CDR1 and CDR2: KGHSH, LQKENI. For the CDR3, the DNA is TGTGCCAGCTCACCACCAGGGACAGTTTACCCCTCGACTAATGAAAAACTGTTTTTT. This encodes CASSPPGTVYPSTNEKLFF.

The J gene is TRBJ1-1, the V gene TRBV19; TRBD1 matches 8 bases. V dropped 5 bases and J dropped 1; count of bases not matched to a gene: 6. Germline CDR1 and CDR2: LNHDA and SQIVND (reference sequence). The CDR3 loop spans 15 amino acids. The CDR3 bases are TGTGCCAGTAGTCCAACGACAGGGGCGAACACTGAAGCTTTCTTT. This translates into CASSPTTGANTEAFF.

CDR3 DNA sequence: TGTGCCAGCAGCCCGCCAGGGACACACGAAAAACACTTT. This translates into CASSPPGTHEKHF. The chain couples TRBV11-2 to TRBJ1-6, with a possible D match to TRBD1 (6 bases). Germline assignment: CDR1 SGHAT and CDR2 FQNNGV. The CDR3 runs 13 residues. V lost 5 bases to trimming and J lost 19 bases, with 21 bases between them.

The chain links TRBV15 to TRBJ2-5; tentative D call: TRBD2 (6 bases). Germline assignment: CDR1 LNHNV and CDR2 YYDKDF (reference sequence). The length of the CDR3 is 14 residues. Trimming left V 0 bases short and J 7 bases short, with 12 bases between. CDR3 region: CATSREFSGGTQYF. CDR3 nucleotide sequence: TGTGCCACCAGCAGAGAATTTAGCGGAGGGACCCAGTACTTC.

The rearrangement uses TRBV6-5 and TRBJ2-2; TRBD2 agrees at 8 bases. Looked up from germline, CDR1 is MNHEY and CDR2 is SVGAGI. The CDR3 extends over 15 amino acids. Trimming took 4 bases from V and 4 from J; bases not matched to a gene: 5. This chain's CDR3 is CASSLAGFGTGELFF. Written as DNA, the CDR3 is TGTGCCAGCAGTTTAGCGGGGTTCGGCACCGGGGAGCTGTTTTTT.

The chain links TRBV5-4 to TRBJ1-2; D possibly corresponds to TRBD1 (5 bases). V was shortened by 0 bases and J by 4 bases, with 16 bases between the two germline ends. From germline, CDR1 is SGHNT and CDR2 YYREEE (reference sequence). This CDR3 region has 16 residues. CDR3 bases: TGTGCCAGCAGCTTGGAGGGGTTGGGGTCGAGCTATGGCTACACCTTC. Translated, it gives CASSLEGLGSSYGYTF.

The V gene is TRBV9, the J gene TRBJ2-7, with TRBD1 identical over 7 bases. V lost 4 bases to trimming and J lost 5 bases; unmatched junction nucleotides: 12. CDR1 is SGDLS, CDR2 YYNGEE, per germline. This CDR3 has 15 amino acids. CDR3 DNA sequence: TGTGCCAGCAGCACCCCAACCGGGACAGTCGACGAGCAGTACTTC. Its protein product is CASSTPTGTVDEQYF.

This rearrangement joins TRBV9 to TRBJ1-2; D remains ambiguous. The CDR3 covers 11 residues. Germline values: CDR1 SGDLS, CDR2 YYNGEE. V was cut by 4 bases and J by 8 bases, with 9 bases left in between. CDR3 in DNA: TGTGCCAGCAGCTCCCCCTACGGCTACACCTTC. The encoded protein is CASSSPYGYTF.

The count of this clone is one. The rearrangement uses TRBV5-1 and TRBJ2-7; D might be TRBD2 (7 bases). Germline V CDR1 and CDR2: SGHRS, YFSETQ. The CDR3 covers 15 residues. With 0 bases removed from V and 5 bases from J, the gap between germline ends came to 15 bases. The CDR3 sequence: CASSLEGGLGDEQYF. DNA for the CDR3: TGCGCCAGCAGCTTGGAGGGGGGGCTTGGCGACGAGCAGTACTTC. Based on the CDR3 plus reference TRBV5-1 and TRBJ2-7, the full variable domain is KAGVTQTPRYLIKTRGQQVTLSCSPISGHRSVSWYQQTPGQGLQFLFEYFSETQRNKGNFPGRFSGRQFSNSRSEMNVSTLELGDSALYLCASSLEGGLGDEQYFGPGTRLTVT.

J is TRBJ2-5 and V is TRBV6-1, with D perhaps matching TRBD1 (7 bases). Trimming cost V 8 bases and J 5 bases, with 18 bases left between them. The CDR3 loop spans 14 amino acids. The V gene's germline CDR1 is MNHNS and CDR2 SASEGT. The CDR3 DNA sequence: TGTGCCAGCCTCGACGCGGGACAGACGGAGACCCAGTACTTC. The encoded protein is CASLDAGQTETQYF.

The chain couples TRBV2 to TRBJ2-7; D perhaps matches TRBD1 (5 bases). Trimming removed 9 bases at V and 2 bases at J, with 11 bases between. Germline loops: CDR1 SNHLY, CDR2 FYNNEI. This CDR3 is 12 amino acids long. Written as DNA, the CDR3 is TGTGCCAGGCAGGGCTTGGCCTACGAGCAGTACTTC. It yields the protein CARQGLAYEQYF.

The chain couples TRBV9 to TRBJ2-1; 7 positions agree with TRBD1. Germline V CDR1 and CDR2: SGDLS, YYNGEE. The CDR3 covers 15 residues. Germline trimming cut 0 bases from V and 3 bases from J; bases unmatched to any gene: 3. The CDR3 sequence is CASSVERQGYNEQFF. The CDR3 nucleotides read TGTGCCAGCAGCGTAGAGCGACAGGGCTACAATGAGCAGTTCTTC.

This chain links TRBV12-5 with TRBJ1-6; possibly TRBD1 for D (5 bases). Germline CDR1 reads LGHNT; CDR2 reads FRNRAP. V lost 7 bases to trimming and J lost 10 bases, with 11 bases between them. The CDR3 length is 12 residues. This CDR3 reads CASAIGHSPLHF. The CDR3 nucleotides are TGTGCTAGTGCTATCGGACACTCACCCCTCCACTTT.

The chain employs TRBV5-4 and TRBJ2-5; TRBD2 aligns across 13 bases. The junction had 7 bases not matched to a gene; V was cut back by 4 bases and J by 4 bases. Germline-derived CDR1 and CDR2 are SGHNT and YYREEE (reference sequence). CDR3 length equals 16 residues. CDR3 nucleotides: TGTGCCAGCAGCCCGGACCGGACTAGCGGGGGAGAGACCCAGTACTTC. This encodes CASSPDRTSGGETQYF.

The chain carries TRBV27 and TRBJ2-7, with 11 nucleotides matching TRBD1. The J segment lost 1 base and the V segment lost 5 bases, leaving 4 bases of the junction unmatched. CDR1 is MNHEY and CDR2 is SMNVEV in the germline V gene (reference sequence). The CDR3 runs to 15 residues. The CDR3 is CASSDRDRGSYEQYF. Here the CDR3 DNA reads TGTGCCAGCAGTGACCGGGACAGGGGGTCCTACGAGCAGTACTTC.